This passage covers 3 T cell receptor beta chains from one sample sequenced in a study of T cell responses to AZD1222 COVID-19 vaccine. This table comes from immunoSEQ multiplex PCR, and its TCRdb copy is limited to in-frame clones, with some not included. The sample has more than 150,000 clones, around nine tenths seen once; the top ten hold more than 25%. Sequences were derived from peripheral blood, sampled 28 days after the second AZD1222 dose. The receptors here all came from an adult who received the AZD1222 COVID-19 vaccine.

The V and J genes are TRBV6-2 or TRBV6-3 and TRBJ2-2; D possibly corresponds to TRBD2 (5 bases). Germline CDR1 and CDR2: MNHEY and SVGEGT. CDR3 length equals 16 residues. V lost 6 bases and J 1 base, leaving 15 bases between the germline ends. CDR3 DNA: TGTGCCAGCAGCTCCCGACGGGATATGAACACCGGGGAGCTGTTTTTT. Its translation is CASSSRRDMNTGELFF.

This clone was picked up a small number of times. CDR3 DNA sequence: TGTGCCAGCAGCTTCTCGCCCGTGAACACCGGGGAGCTGTTTTTT. Protein product: CASSFSPVNTGELFF. This chain uses TRBV7-9 with TRBJ2-2; D unresolved. V was clipped by 3 bases and J by 1 base, with 9 bases between them. This CDR3 is built from 15 residues. Germline CDR1 reads SEHNR; CDR2 reads FQNEAQ (reference sequence).

Written as DNA, the CDR3 is TGTGCCAGCAGCTGGGGTGCGGGAGGCTTGGGGGATGAGCAGTTCTTC. Translating it yields CASSWGAGGLGDEQFF. The chain uses TRBV7-9 and TRBJ2-1, with 8 bases identical to TRBD2. Per the germline V gene, CDR1 is SEHNR and CDR2 is FQNEAQ (reference sequence). The CDR3 contains 16 residues. V shed 4 bases, J shed 8 bases, and the junction held 13 bases outside the gene matches.